Below are 18 T cell receptor beta chains sequenced from a single sample in a study of radiotherapy plus CTLA-4 blockade in lung cancer. Data came from immunoSEQ multiplex PCR; TCRdb stores just in-frame clones and leaves some out. The sample carries tens of thousands of clones, 70% to 90% recorded once. The source was peripheral blood, collected from a patient treated with radiotherapy plus ipilimumab. All receptors come from a human donor with non-small cell lung cancer whose response to radiotherapy plus ipilimumab could not be evaluated.

This clone was recorded once. V and J are TRBV7-9 and TRBJ1-2, with D unresolved. The CDR3 contains 11 residues. Deletions cut 7 bases from V and 8 bases from J, with 11 bases between. Germline CDR1 is SEHNR and CDR2 is FQNEAQ (reference sequence). CDR3 loop: CASNPSLGYTF. CDR3 DNA sequence: TGTGCCAGCAACCCTTCCCTAGGCTACACCTTC. Together with reference TRBV7-9 and TRBJ1-2, the CDR3 gives the full variable domain: DTGVSQNPRHKITKRGQNVTFRCDPISEHNRLYWYRQTLGQGPEFLTYFQNEAQLEKSRLLSDRFSAERPKGSFSTLEIQRTEQGDSAMYLCASNPSLGYTFGSGTRLTVV.

The chain recombines TRBV28 with TRBJ2-1, with D unresolved. Trimming shortened V by 8 bases and J by 7 bases, and 15 bases separated the two germline ends. This CDR3 spans 13 amino acids. Germline CDR1 and CDR2: MDHEN and SYDVKM. For the CDR3, the DNA is TGTGCCAGCGGGCTGCCCTTTAGGAATGAGCAGTTCTTC. Translating it yields CASGLPFRNEQFF.

The J gene is TRBJ2-1, the V gene TRBV5-4; 9 bases match TRBD1. CDR3 length: 16 residues. Germline-derived CDR1 and CDR2 are SGHNT and YYREEE (reference sequence). J lost 8 bases, V lost 2 bases, and 11 bases had no gene match. This CDR3 is CASSFRLQGAGDEQFF. CDR3 nucleotide sequence: TGTGCCAGCAGCTTTAGGCTACAGGGGGCTGGAGATGAGCAGTTCTTC.

The chain couples TRBV5-1 to TRBJ2-7, with TRBD1 matching over 10 bases. V dropped 3 bases and J dropped 2; count of bases not matched to a gene: 2. This CDR3 is 14 amino acids long. Germline V gene data show CDR1 as SGHRS and CDR2 as YFSETQ. Here the CDR3 reads CASSSGTGAYEQYF. CDR3 bases: TGCGCCAGCAGCTCCGGGACAGGGGCCTACGAGCAGTACTTC. The full variable domain, its missing parts supplied by reference TRBV5-1 and TRBJ2-7, is KAGVTQTPRYLIKTRGQQVTLSCSPISGHRSVSWYQQTPGQGLQFLFEYFSETQRNKGNFPGRFSGRQFSNSRSEMNVSTLELGDSALYLCASSSGTGAYEQYFGPGTRLTVT.

The rearrangement uses TRBV21-1 and TRBJ2-3; the D call of TRBD2 is as the table states it, not checked on the DNA. TRBV21-1 is tagged as a pseudogene. The CDR3 runs 13 residues. CDR3 loop: CARRRGPTDTQYF. CDR3 sequence (DNA): TGTGCCAGGCGGCGAGGGCCGACAGATACGCAGTATTTT.

This clone has only one observation. This rearrangement joins TRBV6-1 to TRBJ1-2, with 7 bases that match TRBD1. V gave up 10 bases and J gave up 4 bases; unmatched junction bases: 6. Germline V CDR1 and CDR2: MNHNS, SASEGT. The CDR3 is made up of 12 amino acids. This CDR3 is CATTGSLYGYTF. The CDR3 DNA follows: TGTGCCACGACAGGGAGTCTCTATGGCTACACCTTC.

V gene TRBV4-3 combines with J gene TRBJ2-1; 10 bases line up with TRBD2. CDR3 length equals 15 residues. Germline CDR1 is LGHNA and CDR2 is YSLEER. V shed 3 bases and J 8 bases; nucleotides not matched to a gene: 7. The CDR3 protein is CASSQVASGSHEQFF. The CDR3 bases are TGCGCCAGCAGCCAGGTGGCTAGCGGGAGTCATGAGCAGTTCTTC.

This chain links TRBV21-1 with TRBJ2-7; the table assigns TRBD2, which was not confirmed against the DNA. TRBV21-1 is recorded as a pseudogene. The CDR3 loop spans 14 amino acids. CDR3 coding DNA: TGTGCCAGCAGCAAAACGAAGTATCCCACCCCTAAGTACTTC. It is translated as CASSKTKYPTPKYF.

The chain uses TRBV6-6 and TRBJ2-1; 12 bases agree with TRBD2. This CDR3 region has 13 residues. Germline V gives CDR1 MNHNY, CDR2 SVGAGI (reference sequence). V lost 7 bases, J lost 14 bases, and 9 bases stayed unmatched. CDR3 protein: CASNPGLAGGEFF. In nucleotides, the CDR3 is TGTGCCAGCAATCCGGGACTAGCGGGTGGGGAGTTCTTC.

A single count supports this clone. DNA of the CDR3: TGTGCCAGCAGTTTCGGACAGGGGTACGAGCAGTACTTC. This encodes CASSFGQGYEQYF. The chain links TRBV28 to TRBJ2-7, with 9 bases lining up with TRBD1. The CDR3 extends over 13 amino acids. Trimming removed 3 bases from V and 4 bases from J; junction bases left unmatched: 1. Per the germline V gene, CDR1 is MDHEN and CDR2 is SYDVKM.

The chain couples TRBV11-2 to TRBJ2-5; 11 bases are shared with TRBD2. CDR3 size: 16 residues. Germline trimming cut 4 bases from V and 5 bases from J; bases unmatched to any gene: 9. Germline V CDR1 and CDR2: SGHAT, FQNNGV. The CDR3 sequence: CASSSMLAGGTETQYF. Here the CDR3 DNA reads TGTGCCAGCAGCTCAATGCTAGCGGGAGGAACGGAGACCCAGTACTTC.

Details on this clone: Mismatch with germline at one junction end may stem from a read error. The V call is TRBV5-1, the J call TRBJ1-1; TRBD1 is a possible D gene (5 bases). The germline V gene has CDR1 SGHRS and CDR2 YFSETQ. This CDR3 is 12 amino acids long. The CDR3 region is CASSLERGEGFF. Here the CDR3 DNA reads TGCGCCAGCAGCTTGGAACGGGGGGAAGGTTTCTTT.

The chain combines TRBV19 with TRBJ1-1, with D hard to call. The germline V gene encodes CDR1 LNHDA and CDR2 SQIVND (reference sequence). V was shortened by 5 bases and J by 8 bases, with 9 bases between the two germline ends. This CDR3 is built from 11 residues. CDR3 sequence: CASSPTHEAFF. In nucleotides, the CDR3 is TGTGCCAGTAGTCCCACACACGAAGCTTTCTTT.

The rearrangement uses TRBV11-3 and TRBJ1-6; D perhaps matches TRBD1 (6 bases). From germline, CDR1 is SGHNT and CDR2 YENEEA. Trimming removed 2 bases at V and 12 bases at J, with 20 bases between. The CDR3 has 16 residues. The CDR3 sequence: CASSLQRQGPIVPLHF. The DNA for the CDR3 is TGTGCCAGCAGCTTACAGCGCCAGGGGCCAATCGTACCCCTCCACTTT.

The chain has TRBV5-1 and TRBJ2-1; D may be TRBD2 (7 bases). Trimming took off 5 bases at V and 4 bases at J, with 16 bases between the two ends. Germline V gene data show CDR1 as SGHRS and CDR2 as YFSETQ. The CDR3 has 15 amino acids. The CDR3 is CASRESGGGYNEQFF. The CDR3 DNA is TGCGCCAGCAGAGAGTCGGGGGGCGGTTACAATGAGCAGTTCTTC.

V gene TRBV9 combines with J gene TRBJ2-3; 13 nucleotides match TRBD2. J gave up 3 bases and V 0 bases, and 7 bases lay outside the gene matches. CDR1 and CDR2 (germline): SGDLS, YYNGEE. The CDR3 extends over 18 amino acids. The CDR3 nucleotides are TGTGCCAGCAGCGTAGAACTAGCGGGGGGGCTGAAAACAGATACGCAGTATTTT. This sequence encodes CASSVELAGGLKTDTQYF.

The J gene is TRBJ2-3, the V gene TRBV18, with TRBD2 identical over 10 bases. Germline V gives CDR1 KGHSH, CDR2 LQKENI. This CDR3 is 17 amino acids long. J gave up 5 bases and V 0 bases, and 8 bases lay outside the gene matches. Here the CDR3 reads CASSPPVLAGVRDTQYF. The CDR3 DNA reads TGTGCCAGCTCACCACCAGTGCTAGCGGGAGTGAGAGATACGCAGTATTTT.

This sequence joins TRBV5-1 and TRBJ2-1; 10 bases map to TRBD2. The CDR3 has 14 amino acids. Germline lookup yields CDR1 SGHRS and CDR2 YFSETQ. V was pared by 3 bases and J by 9 bases, with 6 bases of the junction left unmatched. The CDR3 reads CASSSASGSVEQFF. In DNA form, the CDR3 reads TGCGCCAGCAGCTCGGCTAGCGGGAGTGTTGAGCAGTTCTTC.